Detailed here is one TCR beta chain. Using unique molecular identifiers, the investigators prepared the TCRbeta library. TCRdb called the PCR reads again in MiXCR, with one record for every CDR3 protein. The table records about 500,000 distinct CDR3 sequences, roughly 33% of them present only once. V was trimmed by 11 bases and J by 0 bases, leaving 7 bases between them. This CDR3 spans 12 amino acids. The germline V gene encodes CDR1 MNHEY and CDR2 SVGAGI. This sample stems from a study of T-cell reconstitution after alpha-beta-depleted transplantation in children. The chain recombines TRBV6-5 with TRBJ2-2; D is uncertain. This clonotype was sampled from a human donor who donated a stem cell graft to a child with aplastic anemia. Sequenced here: PBMCs from the stem cell graft donor, sampled from the stem cell graft. CDR3 region: CAATTNTGELFF. CDR3 DNA sequence: TGTGCCGCTACTACGAACACCGGGGAGCTGTTTTTT.